These 25 T cell receptor beta chains originate from one sample sequenced in a study of T cell repertoires in cytomegalovirus infection. TCRdb analysed the reads with MiXCR anew, one entry per CDR3 protein. The top ten clones hold over 15% of a sample with hundreds of thousands of distinct CDR3 sequences, about 30% of them seen once. Their cognate antigens are unknown. Material: cultured PBMCs, obtained from culture after CMV antigen stimulation. All receptors come from a human donor in good health (CMV status not recorded). Some clones in this sample may be carry-over from other donors' samples.

This clonotype has a handful of counts. The gene calls are TRBV6-1 and TRBJ2-7, with D hard to call. V was trimmed by 5 bases and J by 3 bases, leaving 14 bases between them. Germline CDR1 and CDR2: MNHNS and SASEGT. This CDR3 has 14 amino acids. The CDR3 DNA reads TGTGCCAGCAGTCCCCGACTGAGAAACTACGAGCAGTACTTC. The encoded protein is CASSPRLRNYEQYF.

This clonotype was seen ten or more times. This chain connects TRBV7-2 to TRBJ2-5; the D is unclear. Between the trimmed V and J ends, which lost 1 base and 7 bases, there was a span of 16 bases. The germline CDR1 and CDR2 sequences are SGHTA and FQGNSA. CDR3 length: 15 residues. CDR3 amino acids: CASSLGGDRRWTQYF. The CDR3 DNA is TGTGCCAGCAGCTTAGGAGGAGACCGGAGATGGACCCAGTACTTC.

The rearrangement links TRBV2 to TRBJ1-2; weak D call: TRBD1 (5 bases). Per germline, CDR1 SNHLY and CDR2 FYNNEI. Trimming pared 7 bases from V and 3 bases from J, leaving 18 bases between. The CDR3 totals 15 residues. CDR3 amino acids: CASIWGRQAHYGYTF. The DNA of the CDR3 is TGTGCCAGCATCTGGGGGAGACAAGCACACTATGGCTACACCTTC.

The chain employs TRBV7-2 and TRBJ2-5; D is unresolved. CDR1 SGHTA and CDR2 FQGNSA come from the germline V gene. CDR3 length: 12 residues. V lost 2 bases to trimming and J lost 7 bases, with 8 bases between them. CDR3 sequence (DNA): TGTGCCAGCAGCTTACTTGTGGGGACCCAGTACTTC. Its protein product is CASSLLVGTQYF.

This clonotype appeared a few times. The chain links TRBV7-6 to TRBJ1-1; no definite D call. CDR1 SGHVS and CDR2 FNYEAQ come from the germline V gene. The length of the CDR3 is 15 residues. Trimming removed 5 bases from V and 3 bases from J, with 16 bases in between. The CDR3 loop reads CASSQAGPDYTEAFF. The CDR3, as DNA: TGTGCCAGCAGCCAGGCCGGCCCCGACTACACTGAAGCTTTCTTT.

This clonotype was seen a handful of times. This chain links TRBV4-3 with TRBJ2-7; no firm D call. The germline CDR1 and CDR2 sequences are LGHNA and YSLEER. The CDR3 spans 14 residues. V was trimmed by 5 bases and J by 9 bases, leaving 20 bases between them. The DNA for the CDR3 is TGCGCCAGCAGCAGCCAACCCGGGCTAGGTGTGCAGTACTTC. It specifies CASSSQPGLGVQYF.

The genes are TRBV6-6 and TRBJ2-3; D ambiguous. Trimming stripped 2 bases from V and 6 bases from J, with 15 bases between. The CDR3 sequence is 15 residues long. Germline assignment: CDR1 MNHNY and CDR2 SVGAGI (reference sequence). CDR3 sequence reads: CASSYGRGGRDTQYF. The DNA of the CDR3 is TGTGCCAGCAGTTACGGGCGAGGTGGTCGGGATACGCAGTATTTT.

This rearrangement joins TRBV7-8 to TRBJ1-1, with D possibly being TRBD1 (5 bases). The length of the CDR3 is 11 residues. The V gene's germline CDR1 is SGHVS and CDR2 FQNEAQ. The V and J ends lost 8 bases and 4 bases respectively, with 8 bases between them. CDR3 sequence (DNA): TGTGCCAGCTATGGGGGCACTGAAGCTTTCTTT. Encoded protein: CASYGGTEAFF.

The rearrangement links TRBV5-1 to TRBJ1-1; D is perhaps TRBD1 (5 bases). Germline CDR1 reads SGHRS; CDR2 reads YFSETQ. The CDR3 loop spans 14 amino acids. Trimming shortened V by 4 bases and J by 0 bases, and 10 bases separated the two germline ends. CDR3 residues: CASSVGTLNTEAFF. The CDR3 DNA reads as TGCGCCAGCAGCGTCGGGACGCTGAACACTGAAGCTTTCTTT.

This clonotype was seen only a few times. V usage is TRBV6-2 or TRBV6-3 and J usage is TRBJ2-5; D tentatively reads TRBD1 or TRBD2 (5 bases each). Trimming cost V 6 bases and J 0 bases, with 8 bases left between them. There are 13 residues in the CDR3. Germline lookup yields CDR1 MNHEY and CDR2 SVGEGT. CDR3 sequence reads: CASRGPDQETQYF. CDR3 nucleotides: TGTGCCAGCAGGGGACCAGACCAAGAGACCCAGTACTTC.

This clonotype was seen more than once but under ten times. For the CDR3, the DNA is TGTGCCAGCAGTGACGGCGGGTCCTACAATGAGCAGTTCTTC. This codes for CASSDGGSYNEQFF. This chain joins TRBV6-1 and TRBJ2-1; possibly TRBD2 for D (5 bases). Deletions cut 3 bases from V and 1 base from J, with 7 bases between. Germline assignment: CDR1 MNHNS and CDR2 SASEGT. The CDR3 covers 14 residues.

The rearrangement links TRBV6-5 to TRBJ1-5, with a possible D match to TRBD1 (6 bases). V was clipped by 6 bases and J by 5 bases, with 17 bases between them. The CDR3 is made up of 15 amino acids. Germline V gene data show CDR1 as MNHEY and CDR2 as SVGAGI. Here the CDR3 reads CASRKAGTLYQPQHF. The CDR3 DNA reads TGTGCCAGCAGAAAAGCCGGGACACTTTATCAGCCCCAGCATTTT.

The chain joins TRBV6-6 to TRBJ2-5; D gene uncertain. CDR3 size: 14 residues. CDR1 is MNHNY, CDR2 SVGAGI, per germline (reference sequence). With 0 bases removed from V and 3 bases from J, the gap between germline ends came to 8 bases. The CDR3 here is CASSYSSGKETQYF. CDR3 sequence (DNA): TGTGCCAGCAGTTACTCGAGTGGGAAAGAGACCCAGTACTTC.

The chain carries TRBV9 and TRBJ2-3; the D gene is possibly TRBD2 (6 bases). CDR1 is SGDLS, CDR2 YYNGEE, per germline. This CDR3 comprises 14 residues. The V and J ends lost 4 bases and 6 bases respectively, with 15 bases between them. CDR3 sequence (DNA): TGTGCCAGCAGCTCCCGGACTACAATGGATACGCAGTATTTT. Its translation: CASSSRTTMDTQYF.

The CDR3 DNA sequence: TGTGCCAGCAGCTTAGCGGTGACAGTAGAGTTGAATGAGCAGTTCTTC. Its translation: CASSLAVTVELNEQFF. The rearrangement joins TRBV11-2 to TRBJ2-1, with a possible D match to TRBD1 (5 bases). V lost 1 base to trimming and J lost 7 bases, with 17 bases between them. The CDR3 spans 16 residues. The V gene's germline CDR1 is SGHAT and CDR2 FQNNGV.

V gene TRBV20-1 combines with J gene TRBJ1-2, with a possible D match to TRBD1 (5 bases). This CDR3 comprises 11 residues. Trimming removed 2 bases at V and 7 bases at J, with 8 bases between. Germline CDR1 and CDR2: DFQATT and SNEGSKA (reference sequence). The CDR3 DNA sequence: TGCAGTGCTAGACAACAGGCTGGCTACACCTTC. Protein sequence: CSARQQAGYTF.

This clonotype was picked up a small number of times. The chain combines TRBV7-8 with TRBJ2-1; 7 bases align to TRBD2. Germline loops: CDR1 SGHVS, CDR2 FQNEAQ. The CDR3 length is 17 residues. V shed 1 base and J 2 bases; nucleotides not matched to a gene: 8. As DNA, the CDR3 is TGTGCCAGCAGCTTAGTCGGTGCGGGGGATCCCTACAATGAGCAGTTCTTC. This codes for CASSLVGAGDPYNEQFF.

This chain links TRBV10-3 with TRBJ2-1; D is unclear. Per germline, CDR1 ENHRY and CDR2 SYGVKD. Trimming cost V 8 bases and J 8 bases, with 19 bases left between them. CDR3 length: 14 residues. CDR3 sequence: CAIGLGEAWDEQFF. The CDR3 region has the DNA TGTGCCATCGGGCTAGGAGAGGCCTGGGATGAGCAGTTCTTC.

V gene TRBV19 combines with J gene TRBJ1-2, with D maybe TRBD1 (5 bases). The V and J ends lost 7 bases and 8 bases respectively, with 17 bases between them. The CDR3 has 13 amino acids. CDR1 and CDR2 (germline): LNHDA, SQIVND (reference sequence). The CDR3 DNA sequence: TGTGCCAGTACCAGAGGTTGGGGCGCCGGCTACACCTTC. Amino acids: CASTRGWGAGYTF.

This clonotype was picked up a small number of times. CDR3 sequence reads: CASSQLAQGGQAFF. The CDR3 DNA reads as TGTGCCAGCAGTCAACTAGCCCAAGGGGGGCAAGCTTTCTTT. The chain joins TRBV27 to TRBJ1-1, with D possibly being TRBD1 (6 bases). Trimming removed 5 bases at V and 9 bases at J, with 19 bases between. CDR3 length: 14 residues. Germline assignment: CDR1 MNHEY and CDR2 SMNVEV (reference sequence).

The J gene is TRBJ2-7, the V gene TRBV11-2; D gene uncertain. Trimming stripped 3 bases from V and 7 bases from J, with 19 bases between. The germline CDR1 and CDR2 sequences are SGHAT and FQNNGV. CDR3 length: 15 amino acids. CDR3 loop: CASSFYGSSYMEQYF. The CDR3 bases are TGTGCCAGCAGCTTTTACGGCAGCTCTTATATGGAGCAGTACTTC. Supplemented by reference TRBV11-2 and TRBJ2-7, the full variable domain reads EAGVAQSPRYKIIEKRQSVAFWCNPISGHATLYWYQQILGQGPKLLIQFQNNGVVDDSQLPKDRFSAERLKGVDSTLKIQPAKLEDSAVYLCASSFYGSSYMEQYFGPGTRLTVT.

The rearrangement links TRBV7-9 to TRBJ1-2; the D gene is possibly TRBD1 (6 bases). V lost 5 bases and J 4 bases, leaving 20 bases between the germline ends. Germline values: CDR1 SEHNR, CDR2 FQNEAQ (reference sequence). The length of the CDR3 is 16 residues. Written as DNA, the CDR3 is TGTGCCAGCAGCCTGCACCAGGACAGAAATCTCTATGGCTACACCTTC. Protein sequence: CASSLHQDRNLYGYTF.

The gene calls are TRBV28 and TRBJ2-7; D gene uncertain. The CDR3 is 15 amino acids. Trimming stripped 3 bases from V and 2 bases from J, with 14 bases between. The germline V gene has CDR1 MDHEN and CDR2 SYDVKM. This CDR3 reads CASSLRKEGPYEQYF. The CDR3 DNA follows: TGTGCCAGCAGTTTGAGGAAGGAAGGACCCTACGAGCAGTACTTC.

The gene calls are TRBV4-1 and TRBJ1-2; D is possibly TRBD1 (6 bases). The CDR3 contains 15 residues. Trimming removed 0 bases from V and 4 bases from J, with 12 bases in between. In germline, CDR1 is MGHRA, CDR2 YSYEKL. The CDR3 region is CASSQEQGSGYGYTF. The DNA for the CDR3 is TGCGCCAGCAGCCAAGAACAGGGTTCCGGCTATGGCTACACCTTC.

This clonotype was detected a few times. The CDR3 sequence: CASSLPLVRTQYF. The CDR3 DNA reads TGTGCCAGCAGTCTTCCCCTAGTGAGGACGCAGTATTTT. The rearrangement links TRBV28 to TRBJ2-3; no firm D call. This CDR3 spans 13 amino acids. Germline V gene lookup returns CDR1 MDHEN and CDR2 SYDVKM. V was cut by 5 bases and J by 9 bases, with 15 bases left in between. Complete variable domain (other parts from reference TRBV28 and TRBJ2-3): DVKVTQSSRYLVKRTGEKVFLECVQDMDHENMFWYRQDPGLGLRLIYFSYDVKMKEKGDIPEGYSVSREKKERFSLILESASTNQTSMYLCASSLPLVRTQYFGPGTRLTVL.